This entry lists 29 T cell receptor beta chains sequenced from one sample in a study of blood T cells in healthy people across ages. Primers used in a second PCR of about 7 to 12 cycles were a sample-barcoded 5' primer and a J-beta primer mix. TCRdb reanalysed the 5' RACE reads using MiXCR and keeps one entry per CDR3 protein. The sample contains approximately 2,000,000 distinct CDR3 sequences, approximately 40% of which appear only once. Sequencing was carried out using blood. These receptors were collected from a human donor in good health.

The chain joins TRBV29-1 to TRBJ1-1; weak D call: TRBD1 (5 bases). Germline CDR1 reads SQVTM; CDR2 reads ANQGSEA. This CDR3 contains 11 residues. V lost 4 bases and J lost 7, with 10 bases in between. CDR3 amino acids: CSVGETDEAFF. The CDR3 nucleotides read TGCAGCGTTGGTGAGACAGATGAAGCTTTCTTT.

This clonotype occurred a few times. This chain connects TRBV12-3 or TRBV12-4 to TRBJ1-6; D remains ambiguous. V was clipped by 3 bases and J by 7 bases, with 16 bases between them. The CDR3 loop spans 16 amino acids. The CDR3 nucleotides read TGTGCCAGCAGTTTTCTGCAACCGGGCCCCAATTCACCCCTCCACTTT. It yields the protein CASSFLQPGPNSPLHF.

This chain joins TRBV20-1 and TRBJ2-3, with D tentatively TRBD2 (5 bases). Germline V gives CDR1 DFQATT, CDR2 SNEGSKA (reference sequence). The length of the CDR3 is 14 residues. Trimming took off 0 bases at V and 6 bases at J, with 13 bases between the two ends. The CDR3 loop is CSARDEGGLDTQYF. CDR3 in DNA: TGCAGTGCTAGAGATGAGGGTGGTTTGGATACGCAGTATTTT.

This chain links TRBV10-3 with TRBJ2-1; 11 bases agree with TRBD2. Losses at the gene ends were 3 bases for V and 4 bases for J; bases not matched to a gene: 5. Germline CDR1 is ENHRY and CDR2 is SYGVKD. The CDR3 has 16 amino acids. The chain's CDR3 is CAISETLAGGYNEQFF. The CDR3, as DNA: TGTGCCATCAGTGAAACTCTAGCGGGGGGATACAATGAGCAGTTCTTC.

The chain joins TRBV3-1 to TRBJ1-5, with D unresolved. V dropped 8 bases and J dropped 2 bases, with 16 bases sitting between them. CDR3 length: 15 residues. Looked up from germline, CDR1 is LGHDT and CDR2 is YNNKEL (reference sequence). Here the CDR3 reads CASSSNYGGNQPQHF. The DNA of the CDR3 is TGTGCCAGCTCATCCAATTATGGAGGCAATCAGCCCCAGCATTTT.

This clonotype was seen just once. One junction end disagrees with the germline gene, perhaps due to a read error. The V and J genes are TRBV20-1 and TRBJ1-5; D might be TRBD1 (6 bases). The CDR3 covers 14 residues. The germline CDR1 and CDR2 sequences are DFQATT and SNEGSKA (reference sequence). In nucleotides, the CDR3 is TGCGGTGCTAGACTGACAGGACCGAATCAGCCCCAGCATTTT. Its translation is CGARLTGPNQPQHF.

The gene calls are TRBV3-1 and TRBJ2-6; no clear D. CDR1 is LGHDT and CDR2 is YNNKEL in the germline V gene (reference sequence). The CDR3 extends over 16 amino acids. Trimming shortened V by 3 bases and J by 2 bases, and 11 bases separated the two germline ends. CDR3 sequence reads: CASSQPTYAGANVLTF. CDR3 bases: TGTGCCAGCAGCCAGCCCACCTACGCTGGGGCCAACGTCCTGACTTTC.

The table lists this clonotype with a few counts. V usage is TRBV28 and J usage is TRBJ2-7; 10 nucleotides agree with TRBD1. The CDR3 runs 20 residues. CDR1 and CDR2 (germline): MDHEN, SYDVKM. Trimming cost V 9 bases and J 0 bases; bases outside gene matches: 23. The CDR3 DNA is TGTGCCAGTAGTAGCCCCCCTATGGACAGGGGGTGGGTTAGCTCCTACGAGCAGTACTTC. It yields the protein CASSSPPMDRGWVSSYEQYF.

This clonotype has more than one count but fewer than ten. V is TRBV20-1 and J is TRBJ2-4; D gene unclear. The CDR3 has 16 residues. V lost 0 bases and J 0 bases, leaving 12 bases between the germline ends. Germline V gene lookup returns CDR1 DFQATT and CDR2 SNEGSKA (reference sequence). CDR3 bases: TGCAGTGCTAGAGATTTCGGTGAAAAAGCCAAAAACATTCAGTACTTC. Translation: CSARDFGEKAKNIQYF.

The chain employs TRBV7-9 and TRBJ2-4; D may match TRBD1 or TRBD2 (5 bases each). Trimming removed 5 bases from V and 9 bases from J, with 20 bases in between. Germline V gene lookup returns CDR1 SEHNR and CDR2 FQNEAQ (reference sequence). The CDR3 is 15 residues long. The CDR3 DNA reads as TGTGCCAGCAGCCCAGGGACCGCCGTTGGTGGCATTCAGTACTTC. Its protein product is CASSPGTAVGGIQYF.

The chain is built from TRBV5-1 and TRBJ2-3, with TRBD1 matching over 11 bases. Germline V gene lookup returns CDR1 SGHRS and CDR2 YFSETQ. Trimming took 4 bases from V and 4 from J; bases not matched to a gene: 8. This CDR3 has 16 amino acids. For the CDR3, the DNA is TGCGCCAGCAGCGGTCCGGACAGGGGGCTTTCAGATACGCAGTATTTT. Translated: CASSGPDRGLSDTQYF.

The V gene is TRBV29-1, the J gene TRBJ2-1; 9 positions agree with TRBD1. V was pared by 3 bases and J by 7 bases, with 7 bases of the junction left unmatched. The CDR3 loop spans 14 amino acids. Germline values: CDR1 SQVTM, CDR2 ANQGSEA. The CDR3 reads CSVDRTGVGNEQFF. CDR3 in DNA: TGCAGCGTTGACCGGACAGGGGTGGGGAATGAGCAGTTCTTC.

The chain recombines TRBV28 with TRBJ1-5; TRBD1 matches at 10 bases. Germline V lookup: CDR1 MDHEN, CDR2 SYDVKM. The CDR3 contains 18 residues. The junction had 12 bases not matched to a gene; V was cut back by 5 bases and J by 2 bases. The CDR3 loop is CASSPQGQGPLGNQPQHF. The CDR3, as DNA: TGTGCCAGCAGTCCCCAGGGACAGGGGCCGCTCGGCAATCAGCCCCAGCATTTT.

Comments on this clonotype: A read error is possible here, since a much larger clone lies one base away. The genes are TRBV29-1 and TRBJ2-7; no firm D call. Per germline, CDR1 SQVTM and CDR2 ANQGSEA. V lost 3 bases, J lost 4 bases, and 13 bases lay in between. The CDR3 consists of 13 residues. CDR3: CSVEMASTYEQYF. CDR3 DNA sequence: TGCAGCGTTGAGATGGCCTCAACTTACGAGCAGTACTTC.

This chain joins TRBV15 and TRBJ1-1; 8 bases are shared with TRBD1. Germline V gene sequence: CDR1 LNHNV, CDR2 YYDKDF (reference sequence). Trimming took 8 bases from V and 0 from J; bases not matched to a gene: 2. The CDR3 is 13 amino acids. The CDR3 region has the DNA TGTGCCACCGGGGGACAGGTGAACACTGAAGCTTTCTTT. It translates to CATGGQVNTEAFF.

This clonotype was counted only a few times. The chain employs TRBV7-9 and TRBJ2-7; possible D gene TRBD1, 6 bases. The CDR3 totals 14 residues. The germline V and J ends were trimmed by 4 bases and 0 bases, with 10 bases remaining between them. Per germline, CDR1 SEHNR and CDR2 FQNEAQ (reference sequence). In DNA, the CDR3 is TGTGCCAGCAGCTATGGACAGAGCTCCTACGAGCAGTACTTC. Protein: CASSYGQSSYEQYF.

This clonotype showed up many times. The chain couples TRBV6-2 or TRBV6-3 to TRBJ1-4, with TRBD1 identical over 7 bases. The CDR3 is 15 residues long. The V gene end was trimmed by 7 bases and the J gene end by 11 bases; junction bases not matched to a gene: 16. Germline CDR1 MNHEY, CDR2 SVGEGT. CDR3 DNA: TGTGCCAGCACCTACACAGGGGACGCGACGGAGAAACTGTTTTTT. Protein sequence: CASTYTGDATEKLFF.

This rearrangement joins TRBV29-1 to TRBJ1-1; no firm D call. Trimming shortened V by 7 bases and J by 1 base, and 16 bases separated the two germline ends. This CDR3 has 14 amino acids. The germline CDR1 and CDR2 sequences are SQVTM and ANQGSEA. CDR3: CSAHTRQSNTEAFF. The DNA for the CDR3 is TGCAGCGCTCATACGAGGCAGTCGAACACTGAAGCTTTCTTT.

This chain connects TRBV20-1 to TRBJ1-2; TRBD1 aligns across 10 bases. Germline values: CDR1 DFQATT, CDR2 SNEGSKA (reference sequence). The CDR3 sequence is 13 residues long. The V segment lost 3 bases and the J segment 5 bases; nucleotides outside the gene matches: 3. The CDR3 protein is CSASRTGGYGYTF. CDR3 sequence (DNA): TGCAGTGCTAGTCGGACAGGGGGGTATGGCTACACCTTC.

This clonotype was seen repeatedly, ten times or more. V gene TRBV29-1 combines with J gene TRBJ2-1; the D gene is possibly TRBD2 (6 bases). CDR1 and CDR2 from the germline V gene are SQVTM and ANQGSEA. The CDR3 spans 13 residues. The V gene lost 7 bases and the J gene lost 0 bases, with 10 bases spanning the gap. The CDR3 reads CSGGTSSYNEQFF. The CDR3, as DNA: TGCAGCGGCGGGACGAGCTCCTACAATGAGCAGTTCTTC.

This clonotype turned up a few times. The gene calls are TRBV5-1 and TRBJ2-7; TRBD1 might be the D (6 bases). The CDR3 is 15 residues long. The germline V and J ends were trimmed by 3 bases and 1 base, with 14 bases remaining between them. CDR1 and CDR2 from the germline V gene are SGHRS and YFSETQ. The CDR3, as DNA: TGCGCCAGCAGCTCCACAGGGCTTCGGTCCTACGAGCAGTACTTC. Translating it yields CASSSTGLRSYEQYF.

CDR3 residues: CAWGVQGIAFF. In DNA form, the CDR3 reads TGTGCCTGGGGGGTTCAGGGTATAGCTTTCTTT. The V gene is TRBV30, the J gene TRBJ1-1; TRBD1 might be the D (5 bases). With 5 bases removed from V and 10 bases from J, the gap between germline ends came to 14 bases. CDR3 length: 11 amino acids. CDR1 and CDR2 (germline): GTSNPN, SVGIG (reference sequence).

The CDR3 reads CASNLLAGSDEAFF. CDR3 nucleotides: TGTGCCAGCAACTTATTGGCCGGGTCGGACGAAGCTTTCTTT. This chain joins TRBV12-3 or TRBV12-4 and TRBJ1-1; D remains unclear. This CDR3 region has 14 residues. V was clipped by 7 bases and J by 8 bases, with 20 bases between them.

The V call is TRBV5-5, the J call TRBJ2-5, with 7 nucleotides matching TRBD1. The V gene end was trimmed by 6 bases and the J gene end by 5 bases; junction bases not matched to a gene: 4. The CDR3 extends over 12 amino acids. Germline V CDR1 and CDR2: SGHKS, YYEKEE (reference sequence). CDR3: CASTGQRETQYF. The DNA for the CDR3 is TGTGCCAGCACGGGACAGAGGGAGACCCAGTACTTC.

Concerning this clonotype: Just one base apart from a much larger clone, this may be a read error. CDR3 in DNA: TGCGGCGTCACGACTAGCTCAATGGAGACCCAGTACTTC. This gives the protein CGVTTSSMETQYF. The chain joins TRBV29-1 to TRBJ2-5, with 7 bases aligning to TRBD2. CDR1 and CDR2 from the germline V gene are SQVTM and ANQGSEA. There are 13 residues in the CDR3.

The sample holds a few counts of this clonotype. CDR3 amino acids: CASSESVFGGSGYTF. The CDR3 DNA reads TGTGCCAGCAGCGAATCGGTATTCGGAGGCTCTGGCTACACCTTC. The chain carries TRBV9 and TRBJ1-2; D remains unclear. CDR1 is SGDLS, CDR2 YYNGEE, per germline. This CDR3 is 15 amino acids long. V gave up 3 bases and J gave up 7 bases, with 19 bases separating them. The full variable domain, with the rest looked up from reference TRBV9 and TRBJ1-2, is DSGVTQTPKHLITATGQRVTLRCSPRSGDLSVYWYQQSLDQGLQFLIQYYNGEERAKGNILERFSAQQFPDLHSELNLSSLELGDSALYFCASSESVFGGSGYTFGSGTRLTVV.

This clonotype occurred a few times. The CDR3 nucleotides read TGTGCCAGCAGCTTGCGGGGACAACTGAACACTGAAGCTTTCTTT. This sequence encodes CASSLRGQLNTEAFF. The rearrangement uses TRBV7-9 and TRBJ1-1; possibly TRBD1 for D (6 bases). The germline V gene encodes CDR1 SEHNR and CDR2 FQNEAQ (reference sequence). V was shortened by 3 bases and J by 0 bases, with 11 bases between the two germline ends. The CDR3 loop spans 15 amino acids.

J is TRBJ1-2 and V is TRBV18; D gene unclear. The V and J ends lost 4 bases and 2 bases respectively, with 14 bases between them. This CDR3 comprises 15 residues. Germline V gene lookup returns CDR1 KGHSH and CDR2 LQKENI. The CDR3 nucleotides are TGTGCCAGCTCACGAGAGGCAAATCCCAACTATGGCTACACCTTC. Protein sequence: CASSREANPNYGYTF.

The DNA for the CDR3 is TGTGCCAGCAGCCCTCGGGACAGGGAATGGTACGAGCAGTACTTC. Its translation is CASSPRDREWYEQYF. The V gene is TRBV28, the J gene TRBJ2-7; 9 bases match TRBD1. The V gene end was trimmed by 6 bases and the J gene end by 4 bases; junction bases not matched to a gene: 10. The CDR3 totals 15 residues. The germline V gene has CDR1 MDHEN and CDR2 SYDVKM.